This T cell receptor beta chain is from a study of blood T cell repertoires in COVID-19. Study-level information: COVID-19 samples collected from the United States, Italy and Spain covered acute and convalescent phases. T cells, B-cell-depleted T cells, or PBMCs provided the cDNA or gDNA that served as material.

Remarks on this clone: Other DNA sequences in this sample translate to the same CDR3.

Per the germline V gene, CDR1 is SEHNR and CDR2 is FQNEAQ (reference sequence). The V and J ends lost 5 bases and 2 bases respectively, with 10 bases between them. The length of the CDR3 is 13 residues. Participants, roughly 18 to 90 years old, spanned under 25 US areas. Per the original methods: Reference gene primer amplification yielded estimated nucleated cell counts. Using immunoSEQ multiplex PCR, the repertoire was profiled, and TCRdb retains in-frame clones only, with some absent. V and J calls plus clone size are reproduced from that table; the DNA served to infer D and trimming. The table lists roughly 330,000 clones, over 80% of them singletons.

The chain links TRBV7-9 to TRBJ2-7, with a tentative D call TRBD1 (5 bases). Sequencing used PBMCs or T cells enriched from blood (not recorded which). This receptor was taken from a man aged 30 to 39 who had recovered from COVID-19. The CDR3: CASSLDRAYEQYF. DNA of the CDR3: TGTGCCAGCAGCCTAGACAGAGCCTACGAGCAGTACTTC.